The 6 T cell receptor beta chains below all came from one sample that was sequenced in a study of CD8+ T cells in alopecia areata. It was cDNA, reverse transcribed from extracted RNA, that served as the sequencing template. Sequenced by immunoSEQ multiplex PCR; TCRdb stores in-frame clones only, minus some. The data hold some 200,000 clones, with about three fifths observed a single time. Regarding treatment: oral pan-JAK inhibitor, 5-10 mg twice daily. This material consisted of CD4+ T cells sorted from blood, taken at week 4, from a patient treated with tofacitinib. The receptors were sampled from a human donor with alopecia areata.

This clone was recorded only once. This chain connects TRBV7-2 to TRBJ2-1, with 12 nucleotides matching TRBD2. The V gene end was trimmed by 0 bases and the J gene end by 6 bases; junction bases not matched to a gene: 6. Germline V gives CDR1 SGHTA, CDR2 FQGNSA. This CDR3 contains 17 residues. The CDR3 DNA reads TGTGCCAGCAGCTTAGCTCGGCTAGCGGGGGGGCGCAATGAGCAGTTCTTC. Translation gives CASSLARLAGGRNEQFF.

This rearrangement joins TRBV30 to TRBJ2-3; D not resolved. The CDR3 spans 12 residues. From germline, CDR1 is GTSNPN and CDR2 SVGIG (reference sequence). V lost 2 bases and J lost 2, with 5 bases in between. The CDR3 nucleotides read TGTGCCTGGAGTCCCCCCACAGATACGCAGTATTTT. Translation: CAWSPPTDTQYF.

The chain is built from TRBV7-9 and TRBJ2-5; D is possibly TRBD1 (5 bases). V lost 6 bases and J 4 bases, leaving 9 bases between the germline ends. CDR1 is SEHNR and CDR2 is FQNEAQ in the germline V gene (reference sequence). The CDR3 length is 12 residues. CDR3 coding DNA: TGTGCCAGCAGTGCCCAGGGAGAGACCCAGTACTTC. Translation gives CASSAQGETQYF.

The rearrangement joins TRBV6-1 to TRBJ2-2; D gene unclear. The CDR3 runs 15 residues. Trimming took off 8 bases at V and 0 bases at J, with 13 bases between the two ends. Per germline, CDR1 MNHNS and CDR2 SASEGT. CDR3 DNA sequence: TGTGCCAGCGGACGGCTGGTTACGAACACCGGGGAGCTGTTTTTT. Amino acids: CASGRLVTNTGELFF.

The J gene is TRBJ2-7, the V gene TRBV30; 9 bases align to TRBD2. Germline trimming cut 2 bases from V and 0 bases from J; bases unmatched to any gene: 5. The CDR3 loop spans 15 amino acids. CDR1 and CDR2 from the germline V gene are GTSNPN and SVGIG (reference sequence). The CDR3 spells CAWSLAGSHSYEQYF. The CDR3 nucleotides are TGTGCCTGGAGTCTAGCGGGGAGTCACTCCTACGAGCAGTACTTC.

The V and J genes are TRBV6-1 and TRBJ1-1, with 9 bases fitting TRBD1. Looked up from germline, CDR1 is MNHNS and CDR2 is SASEGT. With V trimmed by 5 bases and J by 5 bases, 6 bases remained unmatched. The CDR3 is 14 residues long. DNA of the CDR3: TGTGCCAGCAGTTCCCGGACAGGGGTGACTGAAGCTTTCTTT. This codes for CASSSRTGVTEAFF.